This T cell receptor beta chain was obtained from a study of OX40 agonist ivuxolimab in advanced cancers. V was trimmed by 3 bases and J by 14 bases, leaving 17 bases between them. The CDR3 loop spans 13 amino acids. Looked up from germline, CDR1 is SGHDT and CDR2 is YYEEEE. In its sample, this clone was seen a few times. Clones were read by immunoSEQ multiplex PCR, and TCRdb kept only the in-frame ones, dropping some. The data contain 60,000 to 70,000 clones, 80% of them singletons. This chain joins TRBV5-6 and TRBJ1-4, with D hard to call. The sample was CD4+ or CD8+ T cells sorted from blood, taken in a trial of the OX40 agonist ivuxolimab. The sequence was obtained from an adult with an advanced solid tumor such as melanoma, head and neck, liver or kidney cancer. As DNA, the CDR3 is TGTGCCAGCAGCTACACGTCAACTTACCCCCTGTTTTTT. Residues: CASSYTSTYPLFF. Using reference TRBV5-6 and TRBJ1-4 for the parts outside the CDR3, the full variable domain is DAGVTQSPTHLIKTRGQQVTLRCSPKSGHDTVSWYQQALGQGPQFIFQYYEEEERQRGNFPDRFSGHQFPNYSSELNVNALLLGDSALYLCASSYTSTYPLFFGSGTQLSVL.